Following are 2 T cell receptor beta chains from one sample sequenced in a study of control samples from healthy donors and cancer patients. Assay used: immunoSEQ multiplex PCR; TCRdb lists only in-frame clones, some missing. This sample has approximately 120,000 clones, with more than 75% found just once. Sequencing used blood. All receptors derive from a man in his forties or fifties in good health.

Points on this clone: Other DNA sequences of this sample code for an identical CDR3. This chain links TRBV11-3 with TRBJ2-1; TRBD2 agrees at 15 bases. V lost 5 bases, J lost 0 bases, and 5 bases stayed unmatched. The germline V gene encodes CDR1 SGHNT and CDR2 YENEEA. The CDR3 has 18 amino acids. CDR3 loop: CASSGRTSGGGSYNEQFF. DNA of the CDR3: TGTGCCAGCAGCGGTCGGACTAGCGGGGGGGGCTCCTACAATGAGCAGTTCTTC.

This chain uses TRBV7-3 with TRBJ2-3, with TRBD2 as a possible D gene (7 bases). CDR1 is SGHTA and CDR2 is FQGTGA in the germline V gene. V lost 6 bases, J lost 1 base, and 17 bases lay in between. The CDR3 spans 16 residues. CDR3 protein: CASSWRGGPGTDTQYF. CDR3 in DNA: TGTGCCAGCAGTTGGAGGGGGGGCCCTGGCACAGATACGCAGTATTTT.